The 14 T cell receptor beta chains in this list originate from one sample, sequenced in a study of blood T cells in healthy people across ages. Through a sample-barcoded 5' primer and a J-beta primer mix, a second PCR was run for 7 to 11 cycles. In TCRdb, the 5' RACE reads were re-called with MiXCR into one record per CDR3 protein. The sample has 1.5 million to 2 million distinct CDR3 sequences; roughly 27% are singletons. Sample: blood. Receptor source: a woman aged 25 to 39 in good health.

This clonotype was seen repeatedly, ten times or more. The chain employs TRBV11-2 and TRBJ2-1; 12 bases fit TRBD2. CDR1 is SGHAT and CDR2 is FQNNGV in the germline V gene. The CDR3 loop spans 15 amino acids. V shed 3 bases, J shed 6 bases, and the junction held 3 bases outside the gene matches. CDR3 nucleotide sequence: TGTGCCAGCAGCTTCACTAGCGGGGGGAGCAATGAGCAGTTCTTC. This translates into CASSFTSGGSNEQFF. The variable domain in full, completed from reference TRBV11-2 and TRBJ2-1, reads EAGVAQSPRYKIIEKRQSVAFWCNPISGHATLYWYQQILGQGPKLLIQFQNNGVVDDSQLPKDRFSAERLKGVDSTLKIQPAKLEDSAVYLCASSFTSGGSNEQFFGPGTRLTVL.

This clonotype showed up many times. This rearrangement joins TRBV7-2 to TRBJ1-2; 10 bases match TRBD1. V trimming: 5 bases; J trimming: 4 bases; junction bases outside the gene matches: 4. Looked up from germline, CDR1 is SGHTA and CDR2 is FQGNSA. The CDR3 length is 14 residues. For the CDR3, the DNA is TGTGCCAGCAGCCGGGACAGGGGACCCTATGGCTACACCTTC. This gives the protein CASSRDRGPYGYTF.

This sequence joins TRBV5-1 and TRBJ2-5; D unclear. Germline CDR1 reads SGHRS; CDR2 reads YFSETQ. The CDR3 spans 14 residues. V was cut by 4 bases and J by 0 bases, with 10 bases left in between. Here the CDR3 DNA reads TGCGCCAGCAGCCGAAGCCTGAACCAAGAGACCCAGTACTTC. Translating gives CASSRSLNQETQYF.

CDR3 loop: CASSVAMGERQTQYF. The CDR3 DNA sequence: TGTGCCAGCAGCGTAGCTATGGGGGAGAGACAGACCCAGTACTTC. The chain carries TRBV9 and TRBJ2-5; tentatively, D is TRBD1 or TRBD2 (5 bases each). Germline V lookup: CDR1 SGDLS, CDR2 YYNGEE. Trimming removed 0 bases at V and 6 bases at J, with 15 bases between. The CDR3 sequence is 15 residues long.

The rearrangement uses TRBV3-1 and TRBJ1-1; D not certain. In germline, CDR1 is LGHDT, CDR2 YNNKEL (reference sequence). Trimming shortened V by 1 base and J by 1 base, and 7 bases separated the two germline ends. CDR3 length: 14 residues. The CDR3 DNA sequence: TGTGCCAGCAGCCAAGGGGTTTGGAACACTGAAGCTTTCTTT. This translates into CASSQGVWNTEAFF.

The gene calls are TRBV2 and TRBJ1-3, with 7 bases lining up with TRBD1. V was pared by 10 bases and J by 0 bases, with 15 bases of the junction left unmatched. Looked up from germline, CDR1 is SNHLY and CDR2 is FYNNEI. This CDR3 has 17 amino acids. CDR3 region: CANRPIFGQDSGNTIYF. Here the CDR3 DNA reads TGTGCCAACAGACCCATCTTCGGACAGGACTCTGGAAACACCATATATTTT.

The chain joins TRBV6-5 to TRBJ1-2; D possibly corresponds to TRBD1 (5 bases). This CDR3 comprises 14 residues. V was shortened by 6 bases and J by 5 bases, with 16 bases between the two germline ends. Germline V gene data show CDR1 as MNHEY and CDR2 as SVGAGI. The CDR3 is CASSLRDGIYGYTF. The DNA of the CDR3 is TGTGCCAGCAGCCTCAGGGACGGAATATATGGCTACACCTTC.

This clonotype occurred a few times. V gene TRBV5-1 combines with J gene TRBJ1-6; 10 bases agree with TRBD1. The CDR3 totals 16 residues. Germline V gene sequence: CDR1 SGHRS, CDR2 YFSETQ. Trimming took 0 bases from V and 7 from J; bases not matched to a gene: 4. CDR3 DNA sequence: TGCGCCAGCAGCTTGGTGGGGACAGGGGAAAATTCACCCCTCCACTTT. Protein: CASSLVGTGENSPLHF.

A remark on this clonotype: A read error may produce the germline difference seen at one junction end. The chain uses TRBV4-3 and TRBJ2-3, with no clear D. The length of the CDR3 is 15 residues. Per the germline V gene, CDR1 is LGHNA and CDR2 is YSLEER. This CDR3 reads CAISQALVGTDTQYF. CDR3 DNA: TGCGCCATCAGCCAAGCTCTAGTTGGCACAGATACGCAGTATTTT.

This chain links TRBV2 with TRBJ2-7, with D possibly TRBD2 on 5 matching bases. The V end lost 4 bases, the J end lost 7 bases, and 11 bases lay between the germline ends. Germline V CDR1 and CDR2: SNHLY, FYNNEI. The CDR3 has 12 residues. The CDR3 loop reads CASSGTYNEQYF. The CDR3 coding sequence is TGTGCCAGCAGTGGGACTTACAATGAGCAGTACTTC.

This clonotype was seen only a few times. The CDR3 region is CASRRQGRGSTDTQYF. DNA for the CDR3: TGTGCCAGCAGGCGACAAGGGCGGGGGAGCACAGATACGCAGTATTTT. This sequence joins TRBV7-2 and TRBJ2-3, with 7 positions matching TRBD2. This CDR3 comprises 16 residues. Germline loops: CDR1 SGHTA, CDR2 FQGNSA. The junction had 9 bases not matched to a gene; V was cut back by 6 bases and J by 0 bases. The full variable domain, completed using reference TRBV7-2 and TRBJ2-3, is GAGVSQSPSNKVTEKGKDVELRCDPISGHTALYWYRQSLGQGLEFLIYFQGNSAPDKSGLPSDRFSAERTGGSVSTLTIQRTQQEDSAVYLCASRRQGRGSTDTQYFGPGTRLTVL.

This clonotype has a handful of counts. The chain couples TRBV20-1 to TRBJ2-2; D perhaps matches TRBD2 (6 bases). V dropped 6 bases and J dropped 3 bases, with 17 bases sitting between them. CDR3 length: 15 amino acids. Germline CDR1 reads DFQATT; CDR2 reads SNEGSKA (reference sequence). The CDR3 loop is CSAPDASGDTGELFF. CDR3 nucleotide sequence: TGCAGTGCACCGGACGCCTCGGGGGACACCGGGGAGCTGTTTTTT.

As to this clonotype: This may arise from a read error, as a much more abundant clone is one base away. The CDR3: CASSLGHRGRSYGYTF. The CDR3 DNA is TGTGCCAGCAGCTTGGGGCACAGGGGCCGGAGCTATGGCTACACCTTC. This chain uses TRBV5-6 with TRBJ1-2, with 7 bases identical to TRBD1. Germline trimming cut 0 bases from V and 4 bases from J; bases unmatched to any gene: 9. In germline, CDR1 is SGHDT, CDR2 YYEEEE. The CDR3 totals 16 residues.

This clonotype appeared many times. V usage is TRBV12-3 or TRBV12-4 and J usage is TRBJ2-4; 8 bases align to TRBD2. Unmatched junction bases numbered 3, after V lost 2 bases and J lost 3 bases. CDR3 length equals 15 residues. The DNA of the CDR3 is TGTGCCAGCAGTTTACGTACTAGCGGCAAAAACATTCAGTACTTC. Translated: CASSLRTSGKNIQYF.